Below, 5 T cell receptor beta chains from the same sample are listed, as sequenced in a study of blood T cell repertoires in COVID-19. Clones were sequenced by immunoSEQ multiplex PCR, and TCRdb holds only the in-frame ones, with some missing. The sample records almost 250,000 clones, approximately 86% being singletons. The material sequenced was PBMCs or T cells enriched from blood (not recorded which). The receptors originated from a woman in her fifties or sixties who had recovered from COVID-19.

The chain recombines TRBV3-1 (or the pseudogene TRBV3-2) with TRBJ2-3; 8 bases agree with TRBD2. CDR1 is LGHDT and CDR2 is YNNKEL in the germline V gene (reference sequence). V was clipped by 4 bases and J by 4 bases; unmatched bases: 7. CDR3 length equals 15 residues. Here the CDR3 reads CASSPRREGADTQYF. The CDR3 DNA sequence: TGTGCCAGCAGCCCTCGCCGGGAGGGCGCAGATACGCAGTATTTT.

This chain joins TRBV28 and TRBJ1-1, with D perhaps TRBD1 (6 bases). The CDR3 totals 14 residues. The V end was cut by 8 bases, the J end by 7 bases, with 20 bases between. From germline, CDR1 is MDHEN and CDR2 SYDVKM. CDR3 DNA: TGTGCCAGCTCGGTAGGGGGGGCGAAGGTTGAAGCTTTCTTT. Its translation: CASSVGGAKVEAFF.

The gene calls are TRBV1 and TRBJ2-1; no check of the table's D call, TRBD1, against the DNA was made. TRBV1 is given as a pseudogene. The CDR3 extends over 15 amino acids. CDR3 region: CTSRPSGGKIDEQFF. CDR3 sequence (DNA): TGCACCAGCAGGCCTTCAGGGGGCAAGATCGATGAGCAGTTCTTC.

The V gene is TRBV28, the J gene TRBJ1-5; TRBD1 agrees at 9 bases. There are 13 residues in the CDR3. The V gene's germline CDR1 is MDHEN and CDR2 SYDVKM. V was clipped by 7 bases and J by 7 bases; unmatched bases: 5. The CDR3 region has the DNA TGTGCCAGCATCCGGGACAGGGCCCAGCCCCAGCATTTT. Amino acids: CASIRDRAQPQHF.

The chain has TRBV7-9 and TRBJ1-2, with 7 bases lining up with TRBD1. CDR1 and CDR2 (germline): SEHNR, FQNEAQ (reference sequence). The ends lost 2 bases at V and 8 bases at J; junction bases unmatched: 8. The CDR3 contains 14 residues. The CDR3 loop reads CASSLISQGGGYTF. In DNA form, the CDR3 reads TGTGCCAGCAGCTTAATTAGCCAGGGGGGAGGCTACACCTTC.